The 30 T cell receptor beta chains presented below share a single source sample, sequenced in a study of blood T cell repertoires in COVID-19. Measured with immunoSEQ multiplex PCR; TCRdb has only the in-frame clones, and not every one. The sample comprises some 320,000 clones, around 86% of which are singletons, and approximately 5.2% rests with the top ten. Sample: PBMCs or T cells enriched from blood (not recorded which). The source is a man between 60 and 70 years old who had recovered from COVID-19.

This chain's CDR3 is CASSIADLNTEAFF. In DNA form, the CDR3 reads TGTGCCAGTAGTATTGCGGATTTGAACACTGAAGCTTTCTTT. V and J are TRBV19 and TRBJ1-1; the D is unclear. This CDR3 contains 14 residues. The germline gives CDR1 LNHDA, CDR2 SQIVND (reference sequence). V shed 3 bases and J shed 0 bases, with 8 bases lying between them.

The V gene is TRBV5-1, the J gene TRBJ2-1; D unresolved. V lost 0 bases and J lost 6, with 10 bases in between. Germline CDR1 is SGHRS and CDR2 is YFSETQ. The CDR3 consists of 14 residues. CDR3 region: CASSLASARNEQFF. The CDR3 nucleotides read TGCGCCAGCAGCTTGGCCTCTGCGCGCAATGAGCAGTTCTTC.

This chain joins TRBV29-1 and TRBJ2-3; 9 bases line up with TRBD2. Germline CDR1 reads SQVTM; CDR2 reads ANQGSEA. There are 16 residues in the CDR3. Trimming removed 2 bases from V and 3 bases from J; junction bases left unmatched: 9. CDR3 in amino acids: CSVEPRPAGGTDTQYF. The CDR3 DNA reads TGCAGCGTTGAACCTCGGCCAGCGGGAGGTACAGATACGCAGTATTTT.

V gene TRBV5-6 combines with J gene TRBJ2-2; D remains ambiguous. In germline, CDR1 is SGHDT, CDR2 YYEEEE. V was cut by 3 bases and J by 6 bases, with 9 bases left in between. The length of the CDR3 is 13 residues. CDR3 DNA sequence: TGTGCCAGCAGCTGGAGCAGCCCCGGGGAGCTGTTTTTT. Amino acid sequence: CASSWSSPGELFF.

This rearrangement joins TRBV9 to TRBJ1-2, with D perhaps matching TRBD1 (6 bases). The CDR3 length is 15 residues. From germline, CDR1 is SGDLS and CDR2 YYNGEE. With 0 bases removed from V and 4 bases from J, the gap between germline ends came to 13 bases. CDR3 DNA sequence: TGTGCCAGCAGCGTAGGGCAGGGGAATGGCTATGGCTACACCTTC. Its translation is CASSVGQGNGYGYTF.

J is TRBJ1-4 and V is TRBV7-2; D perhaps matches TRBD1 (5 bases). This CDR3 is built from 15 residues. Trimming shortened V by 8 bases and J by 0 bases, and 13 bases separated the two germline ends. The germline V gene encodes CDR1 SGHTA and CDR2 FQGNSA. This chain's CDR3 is CASRQGPATNEKLFF. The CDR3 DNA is TGTGCCAGCCGCCAGGGCCCGGCAACTAATGAAAAACTGTTTTTT.

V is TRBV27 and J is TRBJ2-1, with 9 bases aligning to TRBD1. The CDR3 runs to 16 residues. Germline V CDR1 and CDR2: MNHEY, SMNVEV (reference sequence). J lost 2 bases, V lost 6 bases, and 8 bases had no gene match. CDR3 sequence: CASRPPGQGAYNEQFF. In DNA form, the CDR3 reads TGTGCCAGCAGACCCCCGGGACAGGGAGCCTACAATGAGCAGTTCTTC.

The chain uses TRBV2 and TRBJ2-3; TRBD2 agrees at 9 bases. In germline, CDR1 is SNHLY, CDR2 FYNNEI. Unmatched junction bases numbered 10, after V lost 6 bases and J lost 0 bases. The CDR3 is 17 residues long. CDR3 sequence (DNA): TGTGCCAGCAGCCGAGATCTGACTAGCGGAAGCACAGATACGCAGTATTTT. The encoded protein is CASSRDLTSGSTDTQYF.

The CDR3 reads CASSQDSSYNSPLHF. CDR3 nucleotides: TGTGCCAGCAGCCAGGACAGCTCCTATAATTCACCCCTCCACTTT. The chain combines TRBV7-9 with TRBJ1-6; D possibly corresponds to TRBD1 (6 bases). Germline V gives CDR1 SEHNR, CDR2 FQNEAQ (reference sequence). The germline V and J ends were trimmed by 5 bases and 0 bases, with 8 bases remaining between them. The CDR3 covers 15 residues.

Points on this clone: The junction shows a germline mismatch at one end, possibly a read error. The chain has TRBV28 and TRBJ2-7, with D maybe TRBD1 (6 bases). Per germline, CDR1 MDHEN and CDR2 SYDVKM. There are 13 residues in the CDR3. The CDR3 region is CASSLSGQYGQYF. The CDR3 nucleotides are TGTGCCAGCAGTTTATCTGGACAGTACGGGCAGTACTTC.

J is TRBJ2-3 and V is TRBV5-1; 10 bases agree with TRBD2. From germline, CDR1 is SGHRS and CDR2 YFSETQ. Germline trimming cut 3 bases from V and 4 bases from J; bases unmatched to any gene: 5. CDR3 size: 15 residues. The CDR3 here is CASSSSGSNADTQYF. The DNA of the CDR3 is TGCGCCAGCAGCTCTAGCGGGAGTAACGCAGATACGCAGTATTTT.

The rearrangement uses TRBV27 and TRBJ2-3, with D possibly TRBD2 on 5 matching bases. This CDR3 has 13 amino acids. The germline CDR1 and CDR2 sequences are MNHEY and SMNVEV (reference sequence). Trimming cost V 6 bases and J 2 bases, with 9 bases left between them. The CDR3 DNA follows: TGTGCCAGCAGGCCGGGGAACACAGATACGCAGTATTTT. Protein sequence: CASRPGNTDTQYF.

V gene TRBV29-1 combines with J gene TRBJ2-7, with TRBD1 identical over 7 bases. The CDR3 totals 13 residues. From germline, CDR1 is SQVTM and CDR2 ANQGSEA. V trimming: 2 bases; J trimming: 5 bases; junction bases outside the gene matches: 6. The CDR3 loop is CSVERGLGNEQYF. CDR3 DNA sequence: TGCAGCGTTGAAAGGGGGCTGGGTAACGAGCAGTACTTC.

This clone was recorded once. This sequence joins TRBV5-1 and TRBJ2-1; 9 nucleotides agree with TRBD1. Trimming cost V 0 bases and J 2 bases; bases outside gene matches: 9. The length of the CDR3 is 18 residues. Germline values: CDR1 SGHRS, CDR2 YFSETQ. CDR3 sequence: CASSLVFSGTGTYNEQFF. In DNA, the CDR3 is TGCGCCAGCAGCTTGGTATTTTCCGGGACAGGGACCTACAATGAGCAGTTCTTC.

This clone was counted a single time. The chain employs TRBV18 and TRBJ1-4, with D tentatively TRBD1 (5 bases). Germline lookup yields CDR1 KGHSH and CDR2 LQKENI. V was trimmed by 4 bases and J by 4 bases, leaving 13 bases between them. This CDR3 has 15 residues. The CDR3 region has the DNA TGTGCCAGCTCACAAACACAGGTGGTTAATGAAAAACTGTTTTTT. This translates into CASSQTQVVNEKLFF.

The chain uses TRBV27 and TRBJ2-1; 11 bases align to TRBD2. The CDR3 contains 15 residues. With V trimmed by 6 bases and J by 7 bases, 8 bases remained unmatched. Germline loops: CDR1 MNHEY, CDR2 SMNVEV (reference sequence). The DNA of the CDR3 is TGTGCCAGCAGAAGACTAGCGGGAATTGAAAATGAGCAGTTCTTC. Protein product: CASRRLAGIENEQFF.

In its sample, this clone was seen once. The CDR3 region has the DNA TGCGCCAGCAGCTCACAGGGACGGGACGAGCAGTACTTC. Its translation is CASSSQGRDEQYF. This sequence joins TRBV5-1 and TRBJ2-7; TRBD1 is a possible D gene (6 bases). Germline CDR1 and CDR2: SGHRS and YFSETQ. With 3 bases removed from V and 5 bases from J, the gap between germline ends came to 12 bases. The CDR3 sequence is 13 residues long.

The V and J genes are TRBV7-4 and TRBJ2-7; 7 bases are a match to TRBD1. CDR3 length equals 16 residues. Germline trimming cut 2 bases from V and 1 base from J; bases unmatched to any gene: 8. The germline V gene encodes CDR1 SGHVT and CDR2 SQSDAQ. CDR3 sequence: CASSLWGRGSSYEQYF. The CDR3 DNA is TGTGCCAGCAGCTTATGGGGCAGGGGGTCTTCCTACGAGCAGTACTTC.

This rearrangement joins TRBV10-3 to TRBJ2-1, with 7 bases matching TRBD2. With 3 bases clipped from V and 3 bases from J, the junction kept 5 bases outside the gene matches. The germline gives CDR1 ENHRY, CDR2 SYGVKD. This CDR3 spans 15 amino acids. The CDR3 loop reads CAISDREGYYNEQFF. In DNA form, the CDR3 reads TGTGCCATCAGTGATAGGGAGGGGTACTACAATGAGCAGTTCTTC.

The CDR3 bases are TGTGCCAGCAGCTTAGTTGGCGGGCCTGAAGCTTTCTTT. It codes for CASSLVGGPEAFF. The chain has TRBV7-9 and TRBJ1-1; D is unresolved. V was clipped by 1 base and J by 6 bases, with 9 bases between them. The germline V gene has CDR1 SEHNR and CDR2 FQNEAQ (reference sequence). The CDR3 spans 13 residues.

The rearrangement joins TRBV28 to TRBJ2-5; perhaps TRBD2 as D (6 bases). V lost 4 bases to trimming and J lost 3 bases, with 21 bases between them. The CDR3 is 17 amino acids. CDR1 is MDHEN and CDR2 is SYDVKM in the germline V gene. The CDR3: CASSSLLAWGVEETQYF. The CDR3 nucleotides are TGTGCCAGCAGTTCCCTCCTCGCTTGGGGGGTGGAAGAGACCCAGTACTTC. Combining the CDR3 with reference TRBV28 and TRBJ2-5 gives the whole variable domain DVKVTQSSRYLVKRTGEKVFLECVQDMDHENMFWYRQDPGLGLRLIYFSYDVKMKEKGDIPEGYSVSREKKERFSLILESASTNQTSMYLCASSSLLAWGVEETQYFGPGTRLLVL.

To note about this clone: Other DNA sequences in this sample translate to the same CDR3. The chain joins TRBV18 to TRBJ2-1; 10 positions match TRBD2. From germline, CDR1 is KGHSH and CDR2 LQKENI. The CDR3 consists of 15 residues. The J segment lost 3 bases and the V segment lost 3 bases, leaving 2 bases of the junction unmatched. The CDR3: CASSPLAGDYNEQFF. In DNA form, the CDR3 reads TGTGCCAGCTCACCCCTAGCGGGAGACTACAATGAGCAGTTCTTC.

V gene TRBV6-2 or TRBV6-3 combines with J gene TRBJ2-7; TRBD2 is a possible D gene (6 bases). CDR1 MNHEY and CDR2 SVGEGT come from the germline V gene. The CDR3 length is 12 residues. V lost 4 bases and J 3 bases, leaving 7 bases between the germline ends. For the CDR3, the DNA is TGTGCCAGCAGTTGGAGGGTCTACGAGCAGTACTTC. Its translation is CASSWRVYEQYF.

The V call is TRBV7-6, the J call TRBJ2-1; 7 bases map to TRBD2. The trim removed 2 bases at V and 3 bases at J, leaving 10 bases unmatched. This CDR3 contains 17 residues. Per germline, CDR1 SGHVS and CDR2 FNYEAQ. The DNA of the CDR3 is TGTGCCAGCAGCTTAAACACTGGACTAGAAGGCTACAATGAGCAGTTCTTC. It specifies CASSLNTGLEGYNEQFF.

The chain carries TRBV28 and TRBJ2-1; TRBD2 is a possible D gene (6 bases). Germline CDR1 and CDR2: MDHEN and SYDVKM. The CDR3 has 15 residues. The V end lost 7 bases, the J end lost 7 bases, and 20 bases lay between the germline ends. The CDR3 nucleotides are TGTGCCAGCACTCCGGGGGTAGCCTCCGCGAATGAGCAGTTCTTC. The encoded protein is CASTPGVASANEQFF.

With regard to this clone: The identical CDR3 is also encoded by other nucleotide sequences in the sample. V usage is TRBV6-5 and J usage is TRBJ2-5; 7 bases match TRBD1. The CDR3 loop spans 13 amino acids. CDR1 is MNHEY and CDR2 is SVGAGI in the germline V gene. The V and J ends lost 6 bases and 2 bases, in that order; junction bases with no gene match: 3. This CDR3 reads CASRRTGQETQYF. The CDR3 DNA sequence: TGTGCCAGCAGACGGACAGGACAAGAGACCCAGTACTTC.

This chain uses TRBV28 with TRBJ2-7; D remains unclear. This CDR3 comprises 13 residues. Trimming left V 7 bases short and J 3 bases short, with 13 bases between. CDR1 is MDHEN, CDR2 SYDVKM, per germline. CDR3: CASKKTDIYEQYF. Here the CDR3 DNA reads TGTGCCAGCAAAAAAACAGACATCTACGAGCAGTACTTC.

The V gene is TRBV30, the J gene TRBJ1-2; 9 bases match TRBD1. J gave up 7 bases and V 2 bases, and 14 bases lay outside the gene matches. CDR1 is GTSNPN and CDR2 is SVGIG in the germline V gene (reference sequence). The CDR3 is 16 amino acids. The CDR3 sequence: CAWSPRTGEGSIGYTF. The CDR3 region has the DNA TGTGCCTGGAGTCCCCGGACAGGGGAAGGAAGTATTGGCTACACCTTC.

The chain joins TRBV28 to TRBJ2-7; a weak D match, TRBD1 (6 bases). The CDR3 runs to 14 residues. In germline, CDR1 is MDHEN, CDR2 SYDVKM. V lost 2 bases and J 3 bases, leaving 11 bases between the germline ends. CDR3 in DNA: TGTGCCAGCAGTTTAACAGGGATTCTCTACGAGCAGTACTTC. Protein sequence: CASSLTGILYEQYF.

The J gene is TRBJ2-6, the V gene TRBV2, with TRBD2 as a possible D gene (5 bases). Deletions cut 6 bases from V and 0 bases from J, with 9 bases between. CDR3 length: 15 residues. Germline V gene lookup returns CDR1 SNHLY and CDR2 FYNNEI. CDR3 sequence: CASRGSRSGANVLTF. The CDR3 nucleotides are TGTGCCAGCAGGGGGAGTCGCTCTGGGGCCAACGTCCTGACTTTC.